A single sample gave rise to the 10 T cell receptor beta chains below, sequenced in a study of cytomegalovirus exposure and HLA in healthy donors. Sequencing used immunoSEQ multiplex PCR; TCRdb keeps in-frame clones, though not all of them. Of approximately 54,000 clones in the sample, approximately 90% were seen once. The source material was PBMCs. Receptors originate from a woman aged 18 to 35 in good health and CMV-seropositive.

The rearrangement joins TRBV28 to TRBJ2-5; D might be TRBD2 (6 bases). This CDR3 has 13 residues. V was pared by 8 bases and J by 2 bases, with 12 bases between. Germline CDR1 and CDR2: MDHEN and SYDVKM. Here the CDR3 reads CASASGGQETQYF. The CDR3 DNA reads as TGTGCCAGCGCTAGTGGGGGGCAAGAGACCCAGTACTTC.

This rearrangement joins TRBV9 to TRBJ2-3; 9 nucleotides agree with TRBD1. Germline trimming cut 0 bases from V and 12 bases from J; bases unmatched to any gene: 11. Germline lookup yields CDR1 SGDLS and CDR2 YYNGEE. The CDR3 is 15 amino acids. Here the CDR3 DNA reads TGTGCCAGCAGCGTAGAAGGGGGAACAGGGGGCCCTCAGTATTTT. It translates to CASSVEGGTGGPQYF.

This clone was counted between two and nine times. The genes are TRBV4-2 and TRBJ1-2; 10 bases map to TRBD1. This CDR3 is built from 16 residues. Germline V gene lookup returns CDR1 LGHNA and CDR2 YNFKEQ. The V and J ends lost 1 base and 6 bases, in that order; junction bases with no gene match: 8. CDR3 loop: CASSQVSDRGFNGYTF. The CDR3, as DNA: TGTGCCAGCAGCCAAGTCTCGGACAGGGGGTTTAATGGCTACACCTTC.

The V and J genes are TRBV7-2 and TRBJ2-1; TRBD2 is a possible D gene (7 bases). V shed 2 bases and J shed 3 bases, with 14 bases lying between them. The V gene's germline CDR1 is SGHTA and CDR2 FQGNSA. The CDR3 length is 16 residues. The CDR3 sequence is CASSLLPGGHYNEQFF. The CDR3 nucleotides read TGTGCCAGCAGCTTATTACCCGGGGGGCACTACAATGAGCAGTTCTTC.

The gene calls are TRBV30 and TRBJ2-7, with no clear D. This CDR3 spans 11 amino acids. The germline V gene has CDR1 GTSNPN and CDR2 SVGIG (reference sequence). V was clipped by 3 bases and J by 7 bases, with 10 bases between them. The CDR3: CAWSAQSEQYF. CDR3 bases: TGTGCCTGGAGCGCTCAGTCGGAGCAGTACTTC.

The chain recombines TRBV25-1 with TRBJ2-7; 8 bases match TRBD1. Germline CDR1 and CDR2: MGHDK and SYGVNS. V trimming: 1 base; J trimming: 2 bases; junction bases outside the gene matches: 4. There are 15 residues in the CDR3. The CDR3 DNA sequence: TGTGCCAGCAGTGAATTGGGGACAGGCACCTACGAGCAGTACTTC. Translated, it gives CASSELGTGTYEQYF.

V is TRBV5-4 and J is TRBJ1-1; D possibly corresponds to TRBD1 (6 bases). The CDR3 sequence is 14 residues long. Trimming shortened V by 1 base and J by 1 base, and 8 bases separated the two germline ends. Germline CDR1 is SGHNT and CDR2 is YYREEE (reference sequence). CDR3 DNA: TGTGCCAGCAGCTTGCAGGGACAGAACACTGAAGCTTTCTTT. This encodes CASSLQGQNTEAFF.

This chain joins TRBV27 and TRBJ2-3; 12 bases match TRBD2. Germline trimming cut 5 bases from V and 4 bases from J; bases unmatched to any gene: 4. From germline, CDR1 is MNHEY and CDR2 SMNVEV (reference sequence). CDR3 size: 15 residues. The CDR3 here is CASSLAGGSPDTQYF. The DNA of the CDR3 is TGTGCCAGCAGTCTAGCGGGGGGGAGCCCAGATACGCAGTATTTT.

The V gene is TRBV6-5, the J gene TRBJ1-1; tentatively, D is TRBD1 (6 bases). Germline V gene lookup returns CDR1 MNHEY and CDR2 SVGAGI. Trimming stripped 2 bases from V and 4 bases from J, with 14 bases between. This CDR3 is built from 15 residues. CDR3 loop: CASSYTGGQGTEAFF. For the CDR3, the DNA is TGTGCCAGCAGTTACACGGGGGGCCAGGGCACTGAAGCTTTCTTT.

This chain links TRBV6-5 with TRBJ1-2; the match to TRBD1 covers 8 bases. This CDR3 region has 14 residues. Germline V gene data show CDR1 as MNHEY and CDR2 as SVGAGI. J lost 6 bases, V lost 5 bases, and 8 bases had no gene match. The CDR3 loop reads CASSHPDRGDGYTF. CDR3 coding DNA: TGTGCCAGCAGTCACCCCGACAGGGGCGATGGCTACACCTTC.